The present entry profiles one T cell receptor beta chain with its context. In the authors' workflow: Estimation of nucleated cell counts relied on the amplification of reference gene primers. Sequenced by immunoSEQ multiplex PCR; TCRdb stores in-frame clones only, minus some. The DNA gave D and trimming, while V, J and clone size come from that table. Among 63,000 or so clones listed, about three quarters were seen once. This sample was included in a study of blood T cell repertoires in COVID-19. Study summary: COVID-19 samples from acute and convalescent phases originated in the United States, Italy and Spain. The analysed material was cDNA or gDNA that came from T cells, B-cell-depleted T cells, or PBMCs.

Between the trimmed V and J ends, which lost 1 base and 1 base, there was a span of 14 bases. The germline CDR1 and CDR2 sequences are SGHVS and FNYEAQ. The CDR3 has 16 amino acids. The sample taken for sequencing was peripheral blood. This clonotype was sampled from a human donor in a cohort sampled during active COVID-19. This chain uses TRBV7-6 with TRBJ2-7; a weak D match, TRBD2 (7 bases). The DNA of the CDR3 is TGTGCCAGCAGCTTAGGGGGGGGGCCTATGTCCTACGAGCAGTACTTC. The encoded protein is CASSLGGGPMSYEQYF.